This T cell receptor (beta chain) was identified during a study of blood T cell repertoires in COVID-19. The overall study: Italy, Spain and the United States were the sources of the convalescent and acute COVID-19 samples. PBMCs, B-cell-depleted T cells, or T cells provided the cDNA or gDNA that made up the material.

The V gene's germline CDR1 is GTSNPN and CDR2 SVGIG (reference sequence). The ends lost 0 bases at V and 7 bases at J; junction bases unmatched: 2. The CDR3 is 14 amino acids. Patients at the Seattle site were enrolled during active infection and followed longitudinally. Per the original data handling: Using reference gene primer amplification, nucleated cell counts were estimated. Some clones are missing from TCRdb's copy, which holds only in-frame ones; the method was immunoSEQ multiplex PCR. V, J and clone size are taken as reported in that table, and D and trimming were inferred from the DNA itself. In the table there are hundreds of thousands of clones, around nine tenths of which are singletons.

Sequencing was performed on peripheral blood. This TCR came from a woman aged 50 to 65 with COVID-19, enrolled during active disease. The gene calls are TRBV30 and TRBJ1-6; 8 bases map to TRBD1. The CDR3 coding sequence is TGTGCCTGGAGTGTACGACAGGGGAATTCACCCCTCCACTTT. It codes for CAWSVRQGNSPLHF.